This TCR beta chain was profiled in a study of cytomegalovirus exposure and HLA in healthy donors. This PCR relied on a set of 60 Vbeta primers and 13 Jbeta primers. Sequencing was performed with immunoSEQ multiplex PCR; in TCRdb, only in-frame clones are kept and a portion is missing. The table lists roughly 120,000 clones, 60% to 80% of them singletons. Germline CDR1 and CDR2: LGHNA and YSLEER. V was cut by 0 bases and J by 2 bases, with 7 bases left in between. There are 14 residues in the CDR3. This receptor was identified in a man in his forties or fifties in good health and CMV-seropositive. The source material was PBMCs. J is TRBJ1-2 and V is TRBV4-3; D is unclear. The chain's CDR3 is CASSQDTVNYGYTF. DNA of the CDR3: TGCGCCAGCAGCCAAGACACAGTCAACTATGGCTACACCTTC.